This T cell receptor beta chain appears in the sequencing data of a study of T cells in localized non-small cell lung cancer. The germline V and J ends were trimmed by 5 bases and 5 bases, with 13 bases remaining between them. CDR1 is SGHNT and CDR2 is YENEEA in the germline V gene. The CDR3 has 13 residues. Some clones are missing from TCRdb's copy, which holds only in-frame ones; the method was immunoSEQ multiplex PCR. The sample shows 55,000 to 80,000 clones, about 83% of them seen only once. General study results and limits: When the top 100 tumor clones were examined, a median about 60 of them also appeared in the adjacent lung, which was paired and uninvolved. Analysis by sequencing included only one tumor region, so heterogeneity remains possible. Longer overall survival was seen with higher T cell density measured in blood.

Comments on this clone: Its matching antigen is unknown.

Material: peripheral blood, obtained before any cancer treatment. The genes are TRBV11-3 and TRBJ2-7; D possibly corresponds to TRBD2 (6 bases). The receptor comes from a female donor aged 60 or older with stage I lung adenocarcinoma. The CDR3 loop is CASSLRGGDEQYF. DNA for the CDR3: TGTGCCAGCAGCCTACGTGGCGGGGACGAGCAGTACTTC.